The rows below give T cell receptor beta chains drawn from one sample of a study of blood T cell repertoires in COVID-19. Some clones are missing from TCRdb's copy, which holds only in-frame ones; the method was immunoSEQ multiplex PCR. The sample shows a few hundred thousand clones, about 91% of them seen only once. The specimen was PBMCs or T cells enriched from blood (not recorded which). The receptor source for this set is a woman in her forties who had recovered from COVID-19. Each CDR3 is given with its conserved first and last residue. The D gene is left open where the match is weak. The size field is filled for only some rows; it gives once, few, many or a size class.

cdr3_aa: CASRLAGYNEQFF
cdr3_nt: TGTGCCAGCAGACTAGCGGGGTACAATGAGCAGTTCTTC
v_call: TRBV19
clone_size: -
j_call: TRBJ2-1
d_call: TRBD2

cdr3_aa: CASSNRGRHETQYF
cdr3_nt: TGTGCCAGCTCGAACAGGGGGCGCCACGAGACCCAGTACTTC
v_call: TRBV18
clone_size: -
j_call: TRBJ2-5
d_call: TRBD1

cdr3_aa: CASSMRGTGRNEQFF
cdr3_nt: TGTGCCAGCAGCATGCGGGGGACAGGGCGCAATGAGCAGTTCTTC
v_call: TRBV7-2
clone_size: -
j_call: TRBJ2-1
d_call: TRBD1

cdr3_aa: CASTLSGQGYQPQHF
cdr3_nt: TGTGCCAGCACCCTCTCGGGCCAGGGGTATCAGCCCCAGCATTTT
v_call: TRBV28
clone_size: -
j_call: TRBJ1-5
d_call: -

cdr3_aa: CASSWAGKAYEQYF
cdr3_nt: TGTGCCAGCAGTTGGGCAGGAAAAGCCTACGAGCAGTACTTC
v_call: TRBV27
clone_size: -
j_call: TRBJ2-7
d_call: -

cdr3_aa: CASSRFSSYNEQFF
cdr3_nt: TGTGCCAGTAGTCGGTTTAGCTCCTACAATGAGCAGTTCTTC
v_call: TRBV19
clone_size: -
j_call: TRBJ2-1
d_call: -

cdr3_aa: CASSPLAPTSGGSYNEQFF
cdr3_nt: TGTGCCAGCAGCCCCCTCGCCCCGACTAGCGGGGGCTCCTACAATGAGCAGTTCTTC
v_call: TRBV28
clone_size: -
j_call: TRBJ2-1
d_call: TRBD2

cdr3_aa: CASSLVTSRHTSDTQYF
cdr3_nt: TGTGCCAGCAGCTTGGTGACTAGTCGACACACTTCAGATACGCAGTATTTT
v_call: TRBV5-8
clone_size: once
j_call: TRBJ2-3
d_call: -

cdr3_aa: CASTSTGGGYGYTF
cdr3_nt: TGTGCCAGCACATCGACAGGGGGTGGGTATGGCTACACCTTC
v_call: TRBV6-5
clone_size: -
j_call: TRBJ1-2
d_call: TRBD1

cdr3_aa: CATATDSQNTGELFF
cdr3_nt: TGTGCCACCGCGACGGACAGTCAGAACACCGGGGAGCTGTTTTTT
v_call: TRBV10-3
clone_size: -
j_call: TRBJ2-2
d_call: -

cdr3_aa: CASSLVVGASGRALDTQYF
cdr3_nt: TGTGCCAGCAGCCTCGTCGTCGGGGCTAGCGGGAGGGCCTTAGATACGCAGTATTTT
v_call: TRBV3-1/TRBV3-2
clone_size: -
j_call: TRBJ2-3
d_call: TRBD2

cdr3_aa: CASSLWSSGGGQETQYF
cdr3_nt: TGTGCCAGCAGTTTATGGAGTTCGGGGGGGGGACAAGAGACCCAGTACTTC
v_call: TRBV28
clone_size: -
j_call: TRBJ2-5
d_call: TRBD2

cdr3_aa: CATSDSPDRHSYNEQFF
cdr3_nt: TGTGCCACCAGTGATTCCCCGGACAGGCACTCCTACAATGAGCAGTTCTTC
v_call: TRBV24-1
clone_size: -
j_call: TRBJ2-1
d_call: TRBD1

cdr3_aa: CASSFTGLYNSPLHF
cdr3_nt: TGTGCCAGCAGTTTTACAGGGCTCTATAATTCACCCCTCCACTTT
v_call: TRBV28
clone_size: -
j_call: TRBJ1-6
d_call: -

cdr3_aa: CASSFAGVEETQYF
cdr3_nt: TGTGCCAGCAGCTTTGCGGGGGTGGAGGAGACCCAGTACTTC
v_call: TRBV5-6
clone_size: -
j_call: TRBJ2-5
d_call: TRBD2

cdr3_aa: CASSWRDLGTEAFF
cdr3_nt: TGTGCCAGCAGCTGGAGGGACTTGGGCACTGAAGCTTTCTTT
v_call: TRBV5-4
clone_size: -
j_call: TRBJ1-1
d_call: -